This entry lists 26 T cell receptor beta chains sequenced from one sample in a study of metastatic and nonmetastatic thyroid tumors. There were no patients who had received any treatment before thyroid surgery. TCRdb reprocessed the PCR reads using MiXCR. The sample holds roughly 30,000 clones, approximately 17% seen once. Source material: blood. These receptors originate from a female donor with papillary thyroid cancer or a benign thyroid nodule (not recorded which). Some clones in this sample may be carry-over from other donors' samples.

In its sample, this clone was seen many times. This chain connects TRBV7-2 to TRBJ2-1, with 8 bases fitting TRBD2. The germline V gene has CDR1 SGHTA and CDR2 FQGNSA. Trimming removed 1 base from V and 8 bases from J; junction bases left unmatched: 10. CDR3 length: 16 residues. CDR3 amino acids: CASSLVSAGGSHEQFF. The CDR3 DNA sequence: TGTGCCAGCAGCTTAGTTTCTGCGGGAGGCTCCCATGAGCAGTTCTTC.

This clone was counted at least ten times. The CDR3 DNA sequence: TGTGCCAGCAGAACAGGGGGCACCTCTTACGAGCAGTACTTC. This gives the protein CASRTGGTSYEQYF. V usage is TRBV28 and J usage is TRBJ2-7, with 9 bases matching TRBD1. Trimming cost V 6 bases and J 4 bases; bases outside gene matches: 7. Per germline, CDR1 MDHEN and CDR2 SYDVKM. The CDR3 has 14 residues.

The chain couples TRBV20-1 to TRBJ2-5, with TRBD2 as a possible D gene (6 bases). The germline V and J ends were trimmed by 4 bases and 5 bases, with 26 bases remaining between them. This CDR3 is built from 17 residues. Per the germline V gene, CDR1 is DFQATT and CDR2 is SNEGSKA (reference sequence). As DNA, the CDR3 is TGCAGTGCTACCCCCTTCGGGAGCTTCGCGTTTTGGGAGACCCAGTACTTC. It translates to CSATPFGSFAFWETQYF.

This clone was observed many times. The V call is TRBV7-2, the J call TRBJ2-1; the D gene is possibly TRBD2 (5 bases). With 1 base removed from V and 6 bases from J, the gap between germline ends came to 10 bases. Germline V gene sequence: CDR1 SGHTA, CDR2 FQGNSA. CDR3 length: 14 residues. The CDR3 is CASSLGGLGNEQFF. CDR3 bases: TGTGCCAGCAGCTTAGGCGGGTTAGGCAATGAGCAGTTCTTC.

V is TRBV11-2 and J is TRBJ1-2, with D possibly matching TRBD1 (5 bases). Trimming left V 6 bases short and J 4 bases short, with 18 bases between. The CDR3 is made up of 15 amino acids. The germline CDR1 and CDR2 sequences are SGHAT and FQNNGV. CDR3 in amino acids: CASSHGTLTGYGYTF. In DNA, the CDR3 is TGTGCCAGCAGTCACGGGACCTTAACCGGCTATGGCTACACCTTC.

The V gene is TRBV5-1, the J gene TRBJ1-2, with TRBD1 matching over 8 bases. In germline, CDR1 is SGHRS, CDR2 YFSETQ. With V trimmed by 4 bases and J by 4 bases, 9 bases remained unmatched. The CDR3 is 15 residues long. The CDR3 DNA sequence: TGCGCCAGCAGCATTATTATCACAGGGGGCTATGGCTACACCTTC. Translating it yields CASSIIITGGYGYTF.

In regard to this clone: This may be a read error, as it is one base from a much larger clone. The rearrangement links TRBV7-2 to TRBJ2-5; D ambiguous. Trimming pared 4 bases from V and 0 bases from J, leaving 12 bases between. The CDR3 covers 15 residues. Per the germline V gene, CDR1 is SGHTA and CDR2 is FQGNSA. The CDR3 sequence: CASSSHGLYQETQYF. For the CDR3, the DNA is TGTGCCAGCAGCTCCCATGGGTTATACCAAGAGACCCAGTACTTC.

This clone has a count of ten or more. The V and J genes are TRBV7-2 and TRBJ2-7; D perhaps matches TRBD1 (5 bases). Germline V gene data show CDR1 as SGHTA and CDR2 as FQGNSA. The ends were cut back, 2 bases at V and 6 bases at J, with 11 bases in the middle. The CDR3 totals 13 residues. CDR3 loop: CASSLMGPGEQYF. DNA of the CDR3: TGTGCCAGCAGCTTAATGGGGCCAGGCGAGCAGTACTTC.

On this clone itself: A much larger clone lies a single base off, so this may be a read error. V and J are TRBV3-1 and TRBJ1-2, with D maybe TRBD1 (5 bases). The CDR3 is 12 amino acids. Germline-derived CDR1 and CDR2 are LGHDT and YNNKEL (reference sequence). CDR3 DNA: TGTGCCGGCAGCCAAGCAGGGAGTGGCTACACCTTC. Translation gives CAGSQAGSGYTF.

This clone has a count of ten or more. The rearrangement joins TRBV25-1 to TRBJ2-5; D ambiguous. V gave up 8 bases and J gave up 1 base, with 14 bases separating them. Germline V gene lookup returns CDR1 MGHDK and CDR2 SYGVNS. The CDR3 extends over 14 amino acids. The CDR3 region is CASEDPFRQETQYF. CDR3 nucleotides: TGTGCCAGCGAGGACCCCTTCCGCCAAGAGACCCAGTACTTC.

The rearrangement joins TRBV6-1 to TRBJ1-5; D gene ambiguous. Trimming took 8 bases from V and 1 from J, leaving 12 bases between them. Looked up from germline, CDR1 is MNHNS and CDR2 is SASEGT. The CDR3 sequence is 14 residues long. The CDR3 loop reads CASGRSWSNQPQHF. Here the CDR3 DNA reads TGTGCCAGCGGTCGCTCCTGGAGCAATCAGCCCCAGCATTTT.

This clone was counted ten times or more. The chain is built from TRBV5-1 and TRBJ2-1; TRBD1 is a possible D gene (5 bases). CDR1 and CDR2 from the germline V gene are SGHRS and YFSETQ. This CDR3 has 15 amino acids. V lost 0 bases and J lost 0, with 7 bases in between. In nucleotides, the CDR3 is TGCGCCAGCAGCTTGGGCAGGGACTCCTACAATGAGCAGTTCTTC. The encoded protein is CASSLGRDSYNEQFF.

There are many counts of this clone. The chain is built from TRBV4-2 and TRBJ1-5; D is unresolved. Trimming left V 0 bases short and J 5 bases short, with 11 bases between. The CDR3 sequence is 15 residues long. Per the germline V gene, CDR1 is LGHNA and CDR2 is YNFKEQ. CDR3 protein: CASSQERGGHQPQHF. The CDR3 coding sequence is TGTGCCAGCAGCCAAGAGCGGGGAGGGCATCAGCCCCAGCATTTT.

This clone appeared many times. The J gene is TRBJ1-5, the V gene TRBV19; no firm D call. This CDR3 comprises 14 residues. Per germline, CDR1 LNHDA and CDR2 SQIVND (reference sequence). Trimming removed 4 bases from V and 6 bases from J, with 13 bases in between. The CDR3 protein is CASSTQAGGQPQHF. The CDR3 nucleotides read TGTGCCAGTAGTACTCAAGCCGGCGGTCAGCCCCAGCATTTT.

This clone was picked up many times. J is TRBJ2-1 and V is TRBV7-8, with D perhaps TRBD2 (5 bases). This CDR3 spans 18 amino acids. V was cut by 6 bases and J by 0 bases, with 21 bases left in between. The germline CDR1 and CDR2 sequences are SGHVS and FQNEAQ. DNA of the CDR3: TGTGCCAGCAGTCAAACGTGGTCGGCGGGTGACTCCTACAATGAGCAGTTCTTC. It encodes CASSQTWSAGDSYNEQFF.

There are many counts of this clone. V and J are TRBV20-1 and TRBJ1-1; no clear D gene. V lost 3 bases to trimming and J lost 4 bases, with 6 bases between them. The CDR3 is made up of 11 amino acids. CDR1 DFQATT and CDR2 SNEGSKA come from the germline V gene (reference sequence). The CDR3 spells CSASYATEAFF. The CDR3 DNA follows: TGCAGTGCTAGTTACGCCACTGAAGCTTTCTTT.

The chain couples TRBV20-1 to TRBJ2-1; TRBD1 matches at 9 bases. The V and J ends lost 0 bases and 3 bases, in that order; junction bases with no gene match: 6. The CDR3 loop spans 16 amino acids. CDR1 and CDR2 (germline): DFQATT, SNEGSKA (reference sequence). The CDR3 DNA is TGCAGTGCTAGAGATCTTAGGACAGGGGACTACAATGAGCAGTTCTTC. Amino acids: CSARDLRTGDYNEQFF.

This clone was counted many times. The chain links TRBV7-9 to TRBJ1-2, with D maybe TRBD1 (6 bases). Germline CDR1 is SEHNR and CDR2 is FQNEAQ (reference sequence). V gave up 4 bases and J gave up 4 bases, with 13 bases separating them. The CDR3 consists of 14 residues. CDR3 bases: TGTGCCAGCAGCTCCTTCGGGGGCGGCTATGGCTACACCTTC. Protein product: CASSSFGGGYGYTF. Filled out from reference TRBV7-9 and TRBJ1-2, the complete variable domain reads DTGVSQNPRHKITKRGQNVTFRCDPISEHNRLYWYRQTLGQGPEFLTYFQNEAQLEKSRLLSDRFSAERPKGSFSTLEIQRTEQGDSAMYLCASSSFGGGYGYTFGSGTRLTVV.

This rearrangement joins TRBV6-1 to TRBJ1-2; D possibly corresponds to TRBD1 (5 bases). Trimming pared 9 bases from V and 9 bases from J, leaving 11 bases between. This CDR3 is 10 amino acids long. CDR1 MNHNS and CDR2 SASEGT come from the germline V gene. CDR3 protein: CASSGGCYTF. CDR3 DNA sequence: TGTGCCAGTAGCGGGGGATGCTACACCTTC.

Ten or more counts support this clone. CDR3 sequence: CASSRQLAGPLGETQYF. The CDR3 coding sequence is TGCGCCAGCAGCCGCCAGCTAGCGGGGCCATTGGGAGAGACCCAGTACTTC. The chain is built from TRBV5-1 and TRBJ2-5, with 9 positions matching TRBD2. The CDR3 runs 17 residues. The germline V gene encodes CDR1 SGHRS and CDR2 YFSETQ. With V trimmed by 4 bases and J by 4 bases, 14 bases remained unmatched.

Sample share makes this clone medium-sized. The J gene is TRBJ1-6, the V gene TRBV6-1; tentative D call: TRBD1 (5 bases). The CDR3 contains 14 residues. Germline lookup yields CDR1 MNHNS and CDR2 SASEGT. V gave up 5 bases and J gave up 0 bases, with 5 bases separating them. The CDR3 DNA reads as TGTGCCAGCAGTAGGGGCTCCTATAATTCACCCCTCCACTTT. Protein product: CASSRGSYNSPLHF.

There are many counts of this clone. The V and J genes are TRBV19 and TRBJ1-5, with D possibly matching TRBD1 (5 bases). Deletions cut 2 bases from V and 5 bases from J, with 22 bases between. The CDR3 has 18 residues. The germline V gene encodes CDR1 LNHDA and CDR2 SQIVND (reference sequence). This CDR3 reads CASSIYKGFEREDQPQHF. In nucleotides, the CDR3 is TGTGCCAGTAGTATATATAAGGGGTTTGAGCGGGAGGATCAGCCCCAGCATTTT.

This clone was counted ten times or more. This chain links TRBV2 with TRBJ1-3; no clear D gene. V dropped 3 bases and J dropped 0 bases, with 9 bases sitting between them. The germline V gene has CDR1 SNHLY and CDR2 FYNNEI. The CDR3 runs to 15 residues. The DNA of the CDR3 is TGTGCCAGCAGTGATACGATATTCTCTGGAAACACCATATATTTT. Translating it yields CASSDTIFSGNTIYF.

This clone was recorded many times. With a much larger clone just one base away, this may be a read error. Other nucleotide sequences from this sample produce the same CDR3. V gene TRBV6-1 combines with J gene TRBJ1-2, with a weak D call TRBD1 (6 bases). The CDR3 length is 15 residues. The V gene lost 10 bases and the J gene lost 8 bases, with 26 bases spanning the gap. The germline CDR1 and CDR2 sequences are MNHNS and SASEGT. In DNA form, the CDR3 reads TGTGCCACTGCCGGGACACAAGACCCTCTCTACGGCTACACCTTC. This translates into CATAGTQDPLYGYTF.

This clone was observed at least ten times. The chain carries TRBV19 and TRBJ2-7; TRBD2 aligns across 7 bases. The germline CDR1 and CDR2 sequences are LNHDA and SQIVND (reference sequence). V shed 7 bases and J 3 bases; nucleotides not matched to a gene: 6. The CDR3 is made up of 13 amino acids. CDR3 nucleotide sequence: TGTGCCAGTAATCCTAGCGGTGGCTACGAGCAGTACTTC. Its protein is CASNPSGGYEQYF.

This clone was recorded many times. This chain joins TRBV20-1 and TRBJ1-2; 9 bases align to TRBD1. The germline V gene encodes CDR1 DFQATT and CDR2 SNEGSKA (reference sequence). This CDR3 has 16 residues. V lost 0 bases and J lost 8; bases outside the gene matches: 13. CDR3 nucleotides: TGCAGTGCTAGAGACCTACTCTGGACAGGGGTCGTAGGCTACACCTTC. This codes for CSARDLLWTGVVGYTF.